This is a list of T cell receptor beta chains from one sample in a study of early T cells in non-severe SARS-CoV-2 infection. TCRdb processed the 5' RACE reads anew with MiXCR; each CDR3 protein has one entry. The table lists some 110,000 distinct CDR3 sequences, around 14% of them singletons. What was sequenced was whole blood. The receptors derive from an adult who was a healthcare worker with PCR-confirmed SARS-CoV-2 infection or an uninfected control (not recorded which). Each CDR3 is given with its conserved first and last residue. D genes are given only for firm matches. Clone size is given for some rows only: seen once, a few or many times, or a class if the clone is expanded.

V	D	size	J	CDR3	DNA
TRBV24-1	NA	many	TRBJ2-2	CATSDGRGAAGELFF	TGTGCCACCAGTGATGGGAGAGGGGCCGCCGGGGAGCTGTTTTTT
TRBV19	NA	many	TRBJ2-1	CASSIDPPYNEQFF	TGTGCCAGTAGTATAGATCCCCCCTACAATGAGCAGTTCTTC
TRBV19	NA	many	TRBJ2-4	CASSIRGAGNIQYF	TGTGCCAGTAGTATTCGGGGGGCTGGAAACATTCAGTACTTC
TRBV19	NA	many	TRBJ1-5	CASSGAMQPQHF	TGTGCCAGTAGCGGAGCCATGCAGCCCCAGCATTTT
TRBV14	TRBD2	few	TRBJ2-2	CASSQVGSGVFWNTGELFF	TGTGCCAGCAGCCAAGTTGGGAGCGGGGTCTTTTGGAACACCGGGGAGCTGTTTTTT
TRBV29-1	NA	NA	TRBJ2-3	CSVKEGTDTQYF	TGCAGCGTTAAAGAAGGCACAGATACGCAGTATTTT
TRBV4-1	NA	few	TRBJ2-1	CASSHRTREQFF	TGCGCCAGCAGCCATCGGACGCGTGAGCAGTTCTTC
TRBV9	NA	many	TRBJ1-3	CARQDANTIYF	TGTGCCAGACAGGATGCGAACACCATATATTTT
TRBV4-1	NA	few	TRBJ1-2	CASSQGGWAALGYTF	TGCGCCAGCAGCCAGGGCGGGTGGGCGGCTTTGGGCTACACCTTC
TRBV20-1	NA	few	TRBJ2-5	CSARVSLGETQYF	TGCAGTGCTAGAGTCAGCCTCGGGGAGACCCAGTACTTC
TRBV2	NA	NA	TRBJ2-3	CASTEGGPADTQYF	TGTGCCAGCACCGAAGGGGGACCTGCTGATACGCAGTATTTT
TRBV2	NA	many	TRBJ1-5	CASRGGENQPQHF	TGTGCCAGCAGGGGGGGAGAAAATCAGCCCCAGCATTTT
TRBV18	NA	NA	TRBJ1-1	CASSVRGLEAFF	TGTGCCAGCTCAGTCCGGGGGCTTGAAGCTTTCTTT
TRBV4-1	TRBD1	NA	TRBJ1-6	CASSHQGDSPLHF	TGCGCCAGCAGCCACCAGGGGGATTCACCCCTCCACTTT
TRBV24-1	NA	NA	TRBJ2-1	CATSDSTSFNEQFF	TGTGCCACCAGTGATAGTACTAGCTTCAATGAGCAGTTCTTC
TRBV18	NA	NA	TRBJ1-1	CASSPPNYRVNTEAFF	TGTGCCAGCTCACCACCGAATTACAGGGTGAACACTGAAGCTTTCTTT
TRBV21-1	NA	few	TRBJ1-5	CASSNTGIPPHF	TGTGCCAGCAGCAATACAGGGATCCCTCCGCATTTT
TRBV12-3/TRBV12-4	NA	many	TRBJ2-3	CASSRSTDTQYF	TGTGCCAGCAGCCGTAGCACAGATACGCAGTATTTT
TRBV20-1	NA	few	TRBJ2-1	CSSRGNYNEQFF	TGCAGTTCTCGGGGGAACTACAATGAGCAGTTCTTC
TRBV12-3/TRBV12-4	NA	NA	TRBJ2-7	CASSLRESNYEQYF	TGTGCCAGCAGTTTGAGGGAATCCAATTACGAGCAGTACTTC
TRBV4-1	TRBD1	NA	TRBJ1-2	CASSQGPGQGNAMGHGYTF	TGCGCCAGCAGCCAAGGGCCCGGACAGGGTAACGCAATGGGGCATGGCTACACCTTC
TRBV19	NA	NA	TRBJ2-3	CATYSRLPTDTQYF	TGTGCCACCTACTCACGACTTCCCACAGATACGCAGTATTTT
TRBV13	TRBD2	few	TRBJ2-3	CASSFLAGGRSTDTQYF	TGTGCCAGCAGCTTTCTAGCGGGGGGCCGTAGCACAGATACGCAGTATTTT
TRBV24-1	NA	few	TRBJ2-2	CATSDLGTGELFF	TGTGCCACCAGTGATTTGGGGACCGGGGAGCTGTTTTTT
TRBV7-8	NA	NA	TRBJ2-2	CASSHLDRYTGELFF	TGTGCCAGCAGCCATCTGGACCGATACACCGGGGAGCTGTTTTTT
TRBV27	NA	NA	TRBJ1-5	CASSLRALQPQHF	TGTGCCAGCAGTTTACGTGCGCTGCAGCCCCAGCATTTT
TRBV7-8	TRBD2	NA	TRBJ2-3	CASSSPWASGSDTQYF	TGTGCCAGCAGCTCCCCCTGGGCTAGCGGGTCAGATACGCAGTATTTT
TRBV11-2	NA	NA	TRBJ2-1	CASTLRDAFDEQFF	TGTGCCAGCACCCTTCGCGACGCTTTCGATGAGCAGTTCTTC
TRBV20-1	TRBD1	NA	TRBJ2-1	CSASASDRAYNEQFF	TGCAGTGCTAGCGCCTCAGACAGGGCCTACAATGAGCAGTTCTTC
TRBV20-1	NA	NA	TRBJ1-1	CSARGGAGRKDTEAFF	TGCAGTGCCCGAGGTGGGGCGGGGAGGAAGGACACTGAAGCTTTCTTT
TRBV30	TRBD2	NA	TRBJ2-3	CAWSLGLATDTQYF	TGTGCCTGGAGCCTCGGACTAGCCACAGATACGCAGTATTTT
TRBV2	NA	few	TRBJ2-7	CASSGGSREQYF	TGTGCCAGCAGTGGTGGATCCCGCGAGCAGTACTTC
TRBV12-3/TRBV12-4	TRBD2	few	TRBJ2-3	CASSFSSGKTDTQYF	TGTGCCAGCAGTTTTTCTAGCGGGAAAACAGATACGCAGTATTTT
TRBV4-1	NA	few	TRBJ1-1	CASSQDWGDTEAFF	TGCGCCAGCAGCCAAGATTGGGGGGACACTGAAGCTTTCTTT
TRBV5-1	NA	few	TRBJ2-1	CASSLESGSYNEQFF	TGCGCCAGCAGCTTGGAGTCGGGTTCCTACAATGAGCAGTTCTTC
TRBV12-3/TRBV12-4	NA	NA	TRBJ1-5	CASSLGEEQPQHF	TGTGCCAGCAGTTTAGGGGAGGAACAGCCCCAGCATTTT
TRBV5-1	TRBD2	many	TRBJ2-1	CASSTSGASYNEQFF	TGCGCCAGCAGCACTAGCGGGGCCTCCTACAATGAGCAGTTCTTC
TRBV4-1	NA	few	TRBJ1-2	CASSQVLQPTGYGYTF	TGCGCCAGCAGCCAGGTGCTCCAGCCGACAGGCTATGGCTACACCTTC